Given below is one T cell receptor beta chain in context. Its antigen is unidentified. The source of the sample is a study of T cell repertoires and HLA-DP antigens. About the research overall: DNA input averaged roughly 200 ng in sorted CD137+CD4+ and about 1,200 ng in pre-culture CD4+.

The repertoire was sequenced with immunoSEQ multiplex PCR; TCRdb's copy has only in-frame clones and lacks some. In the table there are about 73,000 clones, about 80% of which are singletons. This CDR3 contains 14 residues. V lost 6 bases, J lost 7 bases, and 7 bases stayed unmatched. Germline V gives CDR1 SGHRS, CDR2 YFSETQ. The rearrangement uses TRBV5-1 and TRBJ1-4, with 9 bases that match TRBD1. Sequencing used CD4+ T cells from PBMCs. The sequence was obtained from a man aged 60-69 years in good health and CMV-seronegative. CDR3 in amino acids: CASTWGQGREKLFF. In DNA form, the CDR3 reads TGCGCCAGCACTTGGGGACAGGGACGTGAAAAACTGTTTTTT. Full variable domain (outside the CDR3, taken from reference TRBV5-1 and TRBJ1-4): KAGVTQTPRYLIKTRGQQVTLSCSPISGHRSVSWYQQTPGQGLQFLFEYFSETQRNKGNFPGRFSGRQFSNSRSEMNVSTLELGDSALYLCASTWGQGREKLFFGSGTQLSVL.